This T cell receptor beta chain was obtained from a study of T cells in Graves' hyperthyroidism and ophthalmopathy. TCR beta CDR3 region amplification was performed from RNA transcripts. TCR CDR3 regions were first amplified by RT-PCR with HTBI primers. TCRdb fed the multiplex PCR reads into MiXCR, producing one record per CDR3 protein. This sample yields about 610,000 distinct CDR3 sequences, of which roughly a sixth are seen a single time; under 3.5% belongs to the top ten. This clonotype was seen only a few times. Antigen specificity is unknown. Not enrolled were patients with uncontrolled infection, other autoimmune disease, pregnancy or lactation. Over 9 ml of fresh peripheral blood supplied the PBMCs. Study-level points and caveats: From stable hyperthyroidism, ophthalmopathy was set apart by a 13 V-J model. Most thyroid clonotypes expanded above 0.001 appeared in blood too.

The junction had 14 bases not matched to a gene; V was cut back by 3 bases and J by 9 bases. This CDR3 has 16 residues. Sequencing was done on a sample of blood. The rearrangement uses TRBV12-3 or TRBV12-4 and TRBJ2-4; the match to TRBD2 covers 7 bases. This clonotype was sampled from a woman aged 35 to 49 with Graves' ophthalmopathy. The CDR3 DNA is TGTGCCAGCAGTTTCCGGACTAGTATCAAGTTAGGCATTCAGTACTTC. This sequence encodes CASSFRTSIKLGIQYF.